The next 9 T cell receptor beta chains were all read from a single sample in a study of identifying expanded T cells in peripheral blood. Sequencing was performed with immunoSEQ multiplex PCR; in TCRdb, only in-frame clones are kept and a portion is missing. The sample carries around 120,000 clones, about 86% recorded once. The sequenced sample was blood. These receptors all stem from a person aged 18 to 69 in good health.

This clone was picked up many times. The chain recombines TRBV9 with TRBJ1-3, with TRBD1 matching 7 bases. The CDR3 has 16 residues. Trimming at V came to 2 bases and at J to 3 bases, leaving 8 bases not matched to a gene. CDR1 SGDLS and CDR2 YYNGEE come from the germline V gene. This chain's CDR3 is CASSVGEGAGGNTIYF. DNA of the CDR3: TGTGCCAGCAGCGTTGGTGAGGGGGCGGGTGGAAACACCATATATTTT.

The chain links TRBV28 to TRBJ1-2; 8 bases map to TRBD1. V dropped 5 bases and J dropped 2; count of bases not matched to a gene: 4. The CDR3 is 14 residues long. The germline V gene encodes CDR1 MDHEN and CDR2 SYDVKM. The CDR3 DNA sequence: TGTGCCAGCAGTACAGGGACAGGAAACTATGGCTACACCTTC. Its translation is CASSTGTGNYGYTF.

The V call is TRBV10-2, the J call TRBJ2-1; 10 bases are shared with TRBD2. In germline, CDR1 is WSHSY, CDR2 SAAADI. Trimming took 6 bases from V and 8 from J; bases not matched to a gene: 7. CDR3 length equals 14 residues. The CDR3 nucleotides are TGCGCCAGCAGGTGGGCAACTAGCGGGGATGAGCAGTTCTTC. Translating it yields CASRWATSGDEQFF.

This sequence joins TRBV7-7 and TRBJ1-2; D gene unclear. The germline CDR1 and CDR2 sequences are SSHAT and FNYEAQ (reference sequence). The CDR3 is 14 residues long. The ends were cut back, 5 bases at V and 6 bases at J, with 16 bases in the middle. This CDR3 reads CASSPPTQVDGYTF. The CDR3 DNA follows: TGTGCCAGCAGCCCCCCAACCCAAGTGGATGGCTACACCTTC.

This clone came up once. The chain carries TRBV7-2 and TRBJ2-3, with D perhaps TRBD2 (5 bases). V lost 2 bases and J 6 bases, leaving 6 bases between the germline ends. The CDR3 consists of 12 residues. Per germline, CDR1 SGHTA and CDR2 FQGNSA. CDR3: CASSLLADTQYF. Here the CDR3 DNA reads TGTGCCAGCAGCTTACTAGCTGATACGCAGTATTTT.

The chain combines TRBV6-6 with TRBJ2-7; 7 nucleotides match TRBD2. The V segment lost 10 bases and the J segment 2 bases; nucleotides outside the gene matches: 8. Germline values: CDR1 MNHNY, CDR2 SVGAGI (reference sequence). CDR3 length: 13 residues. CDR3 in amino acids: CAIVGGGTYEQYF. Here the CDR3 DNA reads TGTGCCATCGTCGGGGGAGGGACCTACGAGCAGTACTTC.

The V and J genes are TRBV9 and TRBJ2-1, with D possibly matching TRBD1 (6 bases). Germline CDR1 and CDR2: SGDLS and YYNGEE. The CDR3 covers 19 residues. V lost 4 bases, J lost 4 bases, and 27 bases lay in between. CDR3 amino acids: CASSPRPGTFTPPYNEQFF. Here the CDR3 DNA reads TGTGCCAGCAGCCCTCGTCCCGGGACATTTACCCCCCCATACAATGAGCAGTTCTTC.

This clone appeared a single time. The same CDR3 can be traced to other DNA sequences in this sample. The chain employs TRBV27 and TRBJ2-7; 7 bases are shared with TRBD2. Germline loops: CDR1 MNHEY, CDR2 SMNVEV (reference sequence). There are 12 residues in the CDR3. V was clipped by 3 bases and J by 6 bases; unmatched bases: 2. In nucleotides, the CDR3 is TGTGCCAGCAGTTTGGGGGGGTTCGAGCAGTACTTC. Protein: CASSLGGFEQYF.

The chain uses TRBV12-5 and TRBJ2-1, with TRBD2 identical over 12 bases. The CDR3 runs 13 residues. V lost 6 bases and J lost 6; bases outside the gene matches: 0. The germline gives CDR1 LGHNT, CDR2 FRNRAP. The CDR3 protein is CASGLAGGNEQFF. The CDR3 region has the DNA TGTGCTAGTGGACTAGCGGGAGGCAATGAGCAGTTCTTC.